The 26 T cell receptor beta chains in this list originate from one sample, sequenced in a study of T-cell memory formation after mild COVID-19. MiXCR was run by TCRdb on the 5' RACE reads, yielding one entry per CDR3 protein. The sample consists of around 300,000 distinct CDR3 sequences, over 10% of them appearing once. Input material: PBMCs or a T cell subset sorted from them (not recorded which). The receptors come from a man in his late teens or twenties who had mild COVID-19 (a few samples of this study predate the infection). Cell type and time point are not known.

This clonotype appeared a few times. This chain's CDR3 is CASRGSTDTQYF. The CDR3 DNA is TGTGCCAGCCGGGGGAGCACAGATACGCAGTATTTT. The J gene is TRBJ2-3, the V gene TRBV18, with D maybe TRBD2 (6 bases). Germline lookup yields CDR1 KGHSH and CDR2 LQKENI. This CDR3 comprises 12 residues. Trimming removed 8 bases from V and 0 bases from J, with 6 bases in between. Full variable domain (outside the CDR3, taken from reference TRBV18 and TRBJ2-3): NAGVMQNPRHLVRRRGQEARLRCSPMKGHSHVYWYRQLPEEGLKFMVYLQKENIIDESGMPKERFSAEFPKEGPSILRIQQVVRGDSAAYFCASRGSTDTQYFGPGTRLTVL.

This clonotype occurred a few times. This chain uses TRBV20-1 with TRBJ2-3; D is possibly TRBD2 (5 bases). The CDR3 extends over 14 amino acids. In germline, CDR1 is DFQATT, CDR2 SNEGSKA (reference sequence). V gave up 4 bases and J gave up 4 bases, with 15 bases separating them. This chain's CDR3 is CSAIEGPSADTQYF. The CDR3 nucleotides read TGCAGTGCTATCGAGGGCCCCTCTGCAGATACGCAGTATTTT.

The V gene is TRBV12-3 or TRBV12-4, the J gene TRBJ1-2; D remains unclear. V was shortened by 2 bases and J by 7 bases, with 11 bases between the two germline ends. This CDR3 contains 13 residues. In nucleotides, the CDR3 is TGTGCCAGCAGTTTAATCGGGCTCGGTGGCTACACCTTC. Its translation is CASSLIGLGGYTF.

The rearrangement uses TRBV4-2 and TRBJ2-5; TRBD2 aligns across 10 bases. The junction had 16 bases not matched to a gene; V was cut back by 2 bases and J by 7 bases. Germline CDR1 reads LGHNA; CDR2 reads YNFKEQ. This CDR3 has 18 residues. The CDR3 here is CASSQLSGLAGALGTQYF. The CDR3 DNA reads as TGTGCCAGCAGCCAACTATCCGGCCTAGCGGGGGCCCTAGGGACCCAGTACTTC.

The chain has TRBV11-3 and TRBJ2-2; D ambiguous. The CDR3 covers 15 residues. V was cut by 6 bases and J by 1 base, with 12 bases left in between. The germline CDR1 and CDR2 sequences are SGHNT and YENEEA. The CDR3 spells CASSASGQNTGELFF. CDR3 bases: TGTGCCAGCAGTGCCTCCGGGCAGAACACCGGGGAGCTGTTTTTT. Based on the CDR3 plus reference TRBV11-3 and TRBJ2-2, the full variable domain is EAGVVQSPRYKIIEKKQPVAFWCNPISGHNTLYWYLQNLGQGPELLIRYENEEAVDDSQLPKDRFSAERLKGVDSTLKIQPAELGDSAVYLCASSASGQNTGELFFGEGSRLTVL.

In its sample, this clonotype was seen a few times. V usage is TRBV7-6 and J usage is TRBJ2-3; 8 bases fit TRBD1. The V gene end was trimmed by 4 bases and the J gene end by 3 bases; junction bases not matched to a gene: 3. The CDR3 runs 14 residues. The germline gives CDR1 SGHVS, CDR2 FNYEAQ. In DNA, the CDR3 is TGTGCCAGCAGCTACACAGGGGGTACAGATACGCAGTATTTT. Its protein product is CASSYTGGTDTQYF.

This clonotype was detected a few times. This sequence joins TRBV12-3 or TRBV12-4 and TRBJ2-4; the D is unclear. The V gene lost 5 bases and the J gene lost 1 base, with 12 bases spanning the gap. The CDR3 runs to 15 residues. The CDR3 region is CASSPSTTAKNIQYF. The CDR3 DNA reads TGTGCCAGCAGTCCATCGACAACGGCCAAAAACATTCAGTACTTC.

V and J are TRBV7-9 and TRBJ2-6; D unresolved. Trimming removed 5 bases at V and 0 bases at J, with 17 bases between. The CDR3 runs to 18 residues. From germline, CDR1 is SEHNR and CDR2 FQNEAQ (reference sequence). CDR3 in DNA: TGTGCCAGCAGCGATTATGGGCTACCTCTCTCTGGGGCCAACGTCCTGACTTTC. Amino acids: CASSDYGLPLSGANVLTF.

This clonotype was picked up a small number of times. This chain links TRBV6-6 with TRBJ1-5; D may be TRBD1 (6 bases). Germline lookup yields CDR1 MNHNY and CDR2 SVGAGI (reference sequence). The ends were cut back, 6 bases at V and 6 bases at J, with 15 bases in the middle. CDR3 length: 14 amino acids. The CDR3 DNA is TGTGCCAGCAGCCCGCAGGGGAAGAGTCAGCCCCAGCATTTT. Protein: CASSPQGKSQPQHF.

J is TRBJ2-5 and V is TRBV5-1, with D perhaps matching TRBD1 (5 bases). Germline CDR1 reads SGHRS; CDR2 reads YFSETQ. The V end was cut by 4 bases, the J end by 5 bases, with 15 bases between. This CDR3 is 14 amino acids long. CDR3 amino acids: CASSPPTDSETQYF. The CDR3 bases are TGCGCCAGCAGCCCCCCGACAGATTCGGAGACCCAGTACTTC. The variable domain in full, with the rest retrieved from reference TRBV5-1 and TRBJ2-5, is KAGVTQTPRYLIKTRGQQVTLSCSPISGHRSVSWYQQTPGQGLQFLFEYFSETQRNKGNFPGRFSGRQFSNSRSEMNVSTLELGDSALYLCASSPPTDSETQYFGPGTRLLVL.

The sample holds a few counts of this clonotype. The chain is built from TRBV6-5 and TRBJ2-3, with a tentative D call TRBD2 (6 bases). Per the germline V gene, CDR1 is MNHEY and CDR2 is SVGAGI. V was clipped by 7 bases and J by 2 bases, with 22 bases between them. The CDR3 extends over 17 amino acids. The CDR3 DNA reads TGTGCCAGCACCTTTAACCGGGACTTTCTTTACACAGATACGCAGTATTTT. It specifies CASTFNRDFLYTDTQYF.

This clonotype was seen a handful of times. This sequence joins TRBV2 and TRBJ1-4; the D is unclear. This CDR3 contains 12 residues. V lost 6 bases and J 7 bases, leaving 9 bases between the germline ends. Germline CDR1 SNHLY, CDR2 FYNNEI. The CDR3: CASRGYSEKLFF. The CDR3 DNA sequence: TGTGCCAGCAGAGGCTATAGTGAAAAACTGTTTTTT. The whole variable domain, remainder taken from reference TRBV2 and TRBJ1-4, is EPEVTQTPSHQVTQMGQEVILRCVPISNHLYFYWYRQILGQKVEFLVSFYNNEISEKSEIFDDQFSVERPDGSNFTLKIRSTKLEDSAMYFCASRGYSEKLFFGSGTQLSVL.

This clonotype was detected only a few times. V usage is TRBV10-3 and J usage is TRBJ1-1; weak D call: TRBD1 (5 bases). Trimming pared 10 bases from V and 5 bases from J, leaving 14 bases between. This CDR3 has 12 residues. Germline CDR1 is ENHRY and CDR2 is SYGVKD. The CDR3 region has the DNA TGTGCCACACACCGGGGGGGGACTGAAGCTTTCTTT. Its translation: CATHRGGTEAFF.

The chain combines TRBV20-1 with TRBJ2-7; D is undetermined. The V end lost 0 bases, the J end lost 5 bases, and 11 bases lay between the germline ends. Germline V gives CDR1 DFQATT, CDR2 SNEGSKA (reference sequence). The CDR3 has 13 residues. The CDR3 sequence: CSARDRDTDEQYV. The DNA of the CDR3 is TGCAGTGCTAGAGATCGCGACACAGACGAGCAGTACGTC.

With regard to this clonotype: Sequence at one end of the junction differs from germline and may be a read error. This chain joins TRBV27 and TRBJ2-3, with 7 bases matching TRBD2. The CDR3 runs 17 residues. Germline values: CDR1 MNHEY, CDR2 SMNVEV (reference sequence). The CDR3 DNA reads TGTTCCAGCATGAACGGGGGGATCGGGCCTAGCACAGATACGCAGTATTTT. Residues: CSSMNGGIGPSTDTQYF.

The gene calls are TRBV6-2 or TRBV6-3 and TRBJ2-7, with D unresolved. This CDR3 is 12 amino acids long. The V and J ends lost 8 bases and 2 bases respectively, with 10 bases between them. Germline V CDR1 and CDR2: MNHEY, SVGEGT. The CDR3: CASGAWTYEQYF. In DNA, the CDR3 is TGTGCCAGCGGTGCTTGGACCTACGAGCAGTACTTC.

The rearrangement joins TRBV27 to TRBJ2-1, with a tentative D call TRBD1 (6 bases). The ends were cut back, 4 bases at V and 0 bases at J, with 10 bases in the middle. CDR1 MNHEY and CDR2 SMNVEV come from the germline V gene (reference sequence). The CDR3 sequence is 15 residues long. The DNA for the CDR3 is TGTGCCAGCAGTTCGGACAGAAGCTCCTACAATGAGCAGTTCTTC. This sequence encodes CASSSDRSSYNEQFF.

This clonotype was counted only a few times. The CDR3 DNA sequence: TGCGCCAGCAGCTTGAACGACGGCACAGATACGCAGTATTTT. It is translated as CASSLNDGTDTQYF. The genes are TRBV5-1 and TRBJ2-3; no firm D call. Germline CDR1 is SGHRS and CDR2 is YFSETQ. V gave up 1 base and J gave up 1 base, with 7 bases separating them. This CDR3 spans 14 amino acids.

The V and J genes are TRBV4-1 and TRBJ1-1; tentative D call: TRBD1 (5 bases). Trimming left V 4 bases short and J 6 bases short, with 12 bases between. This CDR3 is 13 amino acids long. Germline V gene sequence: CDR1 MGHRA, CDR2 YSYEKL. Written as DNA, the CDR3 is TGCGCCAGCAGCCGACCAGGGTCGTCTGAAGCTTTCTTT. Translated, it gives CASSRPGSSEAFF.

Only a few counts were recorded for this clonotype. This chain connects TRBV10-3 to TRBJ2-3, with D hard to call. This CDR3 spans 13 amino acids. Trimming pared 7 bases from V and 4 bases from J, leaving 12 bases between. Germline V gives CDR1 ENHRY, CDR2 SYGVKD. The CDR3 DNA sequence: TGTGCCATCAAAGGTGGGCGGTCAGATACGCAGTATTTT. Its translation is CAIKGGRSDTQYF.

This clonotype was recorded a few times. The V call is TRBV29-1, the J call TRBJ1-2; D uncertain. The CDR3 sequence is 13 residues long. Germline V gene data show CDR1 as SQVTM and CDR2 as ANQGSEA. The V gene lost 2 bases and the J gene lost 2 bases, with 9 bases spanning the gap. The CDR3 spells CSVERRLNYGYTF. For the CDR3, the DNA is TGCAGCGTTGAACGTCGCTTGAACTATGGCTACACCTTC.

The chain couples TRBV4-3 to TRBJ2-7, with a possible D match to TRBD2 (5 bases). In germline, CDR1 is LGHNA, CDR2 YSLEER. The CDR3 consists of 15 residues. V was shortened by 0 bases and J by 5 bases, with 14 bases between the two germline ends. CDR3 in DNA: TGCGCCAGCAGCCAAGATGGGCGGGTGTGGGACGAGCAGTACTTC. It encodes CASSQDGRVWDEQYF.

This clonotype showed up just a few times. The chain links TRBV5-1 to TRBJ2-7, with D perhaps matching TRBD1 (6 bases). Trimming took 4 bases from V and 2 from J, leaving 13 bases between them. CDR3 size: 14 residues. The germline gives CDR1 SGHRS, CDR2 YFSETQ. The CDR3 sequence is CASSATGSAYEQYF. CDR3 DNA: TGCGCCAGCAGCGCAACAGGGTCCGCCTACGAGCAGTACTTC.

This clonotype was counted many times. J is TRBJ2-3 and V is TRBV9; perhaps TRBD2 as D (5 bases). The CDR3 totals 12 residues. Trimming took 4 bases from V and 10 from J, leaving 13 bases between them. Germline V gene sequence: CDR1 SGDLS, CDR2 YYNGEE. The CDR3 region is CASSPQRTAQYF. The DNA for the CDR3 is TGTGCCAGCAGCCCCCAGCGGACCGCGCAGTATTTT.

This clonotype was counted a few times. V gene TRBV20-1 combines with J gene TRBJ2-7; tentative D call: TRBD2 (5 bases). V lost 7 bases and J lost 2, with 15 bases in between. Germline V lookup: CDR1 DFQATT, CDR2 SNEGSKA (reference sequence). The CDR3 extends over 13 amino acids. The CDR3 is CSVYPTSTYEQYF. The CDR3 DNA reads as TGCAGTGTCTACCCAACTAGTACCTACGAGCAGTACTTC.

This clonotype was counted many times. The genes are TRBV5-5 and TRBJ1-5; 10 bases fit TRBD1. Trimming took 1 base from V and 4 from J; bases not matched to a gene: 11. This CDR3 has 18 residues. Germline-derived CDR1 and CDR2 are SGHKS and YYEKEE (reference sequence). CDR3 sequence (DNA): TGTGCCAGCAGCTTGTTATCGCCTAGGACAGGGGGAAATCAGCCCCAGCATTTT. Protein: CASSLLSPRTGGNQPQHF.